This T cell receptor beta chain was captured in a study of graft-versus-host responses after intestinal transplantation. Across the study: All of the recipients had induction that used anti-thymocyte globulin, then tacrolimus and steroids for 2 to 3 years.

This clone was observed a single time. Its target is not known. After removal of 5 bases from V and 3 bases from J, the junction contained 14 bases not matched to a gene. Looked up from germline, CDR1 is SEHNR and CDR2 is FQNEAQ (reference sequence). This CDR3 contains 17 residues. Profiled with immunoSEQ multiplex PCR; TCRdb holds only in-frame clones, not every one. The sample carries around 99,000 clones, 85% to 95% recorded once. V is TRBV7-9 and J is TRBJ1-1; 8 bases align to TRBD1. This sequence was found in a human donor who received an intestinal transplant. Sequenced material: unstimulated CD8+ T cells sorted from spleen or lymph node cells, taken before intestinal transplant. The CDR3 sequence is CASSPTTGQGAYTEAFF. CDR3 DNA sequence: TGTGCCAGCAGCCCCACAACAGGGCAGGGGGCTTACACTGAAGCTTTCTTT.